This T cell receptor (beta chain) was sequenced in a study of blood T cells in healthy people across ages. Study-wide results and caveats: TCR beta diversity per million T cells fell roughly linearly with age.

Each donor gave roughly 9.2 milliliters of peripheral blood. Comments on this clonotype: Its antigen is unidentified.

This CDR3 has 14 amino acids. In germline, CDR1 is KGHSH, CDR2 LQKENI. The V and J ends lost 6 bases and 2 bases respectively, with 13 bases between them. It was with a sample-barcoded 5' primer and a J-beta primer mix that a second PCR of roughly 7 to 12 cycles was run. A tag from a template-switch adaptor with 12 random nucleotides marked each cDNA molecule. A single record per CDR3 protein comes from TCRdb applying MiXCR to the 5' RACE reads. The sample includes 700,000 to 900,000 distinct CDR3 sequences, approximately 24% of them seen just once. This sample also belongs to another study, concerning T cells of mothers and their children. This second report adds: TCR recombination output is shaped by thymic selection similarly in related and unrelated pairs.

Sample: blood. The sequence was collected from a boy aged 10-17 years in good health. The genes are TRBV18 and TRBJ1-1; D unclear. CDR3 nucleotide sequence: TGTGCCAGCTCGGTACAGCATCTAAACACTGAAGCTTTCTTT. Its translation: CASSVQHLNTEAFF.